These T cell receptor beta chains were read from a single sample in a study of shared clonotypes between healthy human individuals. Profiled with immunoSEQ multiplex PCR; TCRdb holds only in-frame clones, not every one. The sample lists hundreds of thousands of clones, roughly 98% occurring once. Sequenced material: naive CD8+ T cells sorted from blood. The receptors were sampled from a man aged 30 to 45 in good health. CDR3s include the opening cysteine and the closing phenylalanine or tryptophan. D genes are given only for firm matches. Clone size, where shown, is once, few, many, or a class for clones that have expanded.

D gene: -
J gene: TRBJ1-2
V gene: TRBV18
clone size: -
CDR3 length: 15
CDR3 protein: CASSPPTRGANGYTF
CDR3 DNA: TGTGCCAGCTCACCGCCCACACGAGGGGCCAATGGCTACACCTTC

D gene: TRBD2
J gene: TRBJ2-5
V gene: TRBV18
clone size: -
CDR3 length: 17
CDR3 protein: CASSPALASGRSETQYF
CDR3 DNA: TGTGCCAGCTCACCAGCGTTGGCTAGCGGGAGATCTGAGACCCAGTACTTC

D gene: -
J gene: TRBJ1-2
V gene: TRBV27
clone size: -
CDR3 length: 11
CDR3 protein: CASITFYGYTF
CDR3 DNA: TGTGCCAGCATTACTTTCTATGGCTACACCTTC

D gene: TRBD1
J gene: TRBJ2-1
V gene: TRBV5-6
clone size: -
CDR3 length: 15
CDR3 protein: CASSFGTGFYNEQFF
CDR3 DNA: TGTGCCAGCAGCTTTGGGACAGGGTTCTACAATGAGCAGTTCTTC

D gene: -
J gene: TRBJ2-7
V gene: TRBV27
clone size: -
CDR3 length: 15
CDR3 protein: CASSPEPGGSYEQYF
CDR3 DNA: TGTGCCAGCAGCCCAGAGCCGGGGGGCAGCTACGAGCAGTACTTC

D gene: -
J gene: TRBJ1-1
V gene: TRBV6-5
clone size: -
CDR3 length: 15
CDR3 protein: CASSYSWGERTEAFF
CDR3 DNA: TGTGCCAGCAGTTACTCTTGGGGAGAAAGAACTGAAGCTTTCTTT

D gene: -
J gene: TRBJ2-7
V gene: TRBV5-1
clone size: -
CDR3 length: 15
CDR3 protein: CASSLALDSSYEQYF
CDR3 DNA: TGCGCCAGCAGCTTGGCCCTAGACAGCTCCTACGAGCAGTACTTC

D gene: -
J gene: TRBJ1-4
V gene: TRBV9
clone size: -
CDR3 length: 14
CDR3 protein: CASSEGTGTEKLFF
CDR3 DNA: TGTGCCAGCAGCGAGGGTACAGGGACTGAAAAACTGTTTTTT

D gene: TRBD2
J gene: TRBJ2-7
V gene: TRBV27
clone size: -
CDR3 length: 15
CDR3 protein: CASSYSSGRTYEQYF
CDR3 DNA: TGTGCCAGCAGTTATAGTAGCGGGCGAACCTACGAGCAGTACTTC

D gene: -
J gene: TRBJ2-7
V gene: TRBV5-4
clone size: -
CDR3 length: 12
CDR3 protein: CAIRRGGNEQYF
CDR3 DNA: TGTGCCATCCGCCGAGGAGGGAACGAGCAGTACTTC

D gene: -
J gene: TRBJ2-7
V gene: TRBV6-1
clone size: -
CDR3 length: 13
CDR3 protein: CASSEALMYEQYF
CDR3 DNA: TGTGCCAGCAGTGAAGCGCTGATGTACGAGCAGTACTTC

D gene: -
J gene: TRBJ1-1
V gene: TRBV18
clone size: -
CDR3 length: 15
CDR3 protein: CASSPNPRLNTEAFF
CDR3 DNA: TGTGCCAGCTCACCAAATCCTAGACTGAACACTGAAGCTTTCTTT

D gene: TRBD1
J gene: TRBJ1-2
V gene: TRBV4-2
clone size: -
CDR3 length: 12
CDR3 protein: CASSQTGDGYTF
CDR3 DNA: TGTGCCAGCAGCCAGACAGGGGATGGCTACACCTTC

D gene: -
J gene: TRBJ2-7
V gene: TRBV5-4
clone size: -
CDR3 length: 14
CDR3 protein: CASTNSGGTPEQYF
CDR3 DNA: TGTGCCAGCACCAATAGCGGAGGGACCCCCGAGCAGTACTTC

D gene: TRBD2
J gene: TRBJ2-5
V gene: TRBV5-8
clone size: -
CDR3 length: 15
CDR3 protein: CASSLGVAGEETQYF
CDR3 DNA: TGTGCCAGCAGCTTGGGCGTAGCGGGAGAAGAGACCCAGTACTTC

D gene: -
J gene: TRBJ2-7
V gene: TRBV30
clone size: -
CDR3 length: 13
CDR3 protein: CAWSAGANYEQYF
CDR3 DNA: TGTGCCTGGAGCGCAGGGGCAAACTACGAGCAGTACTTC

D gene: -
J gene: TRBJ2-7
V gene: TRBV5-4
clone size: -
CDR3 length: 14
CDR3 protein: CASSLAADAYEQYF
CDR3 DNA: TGTGCCAGCAGCTTAGCGGCCGACGCCTACGAGCAGTACTTC

D gene: -
J gene: TRBJ1-4
V gene: TRBV5-6
clone size: -
CDR3 length: 14
CDR3 protein: CASSGALANEKLFF
CDR3 DNA: TGTGCCAGCAGCGGTGCACTGGCTAATGAAAAACTGTTTTTT

D gene: -
J gene: TRBJ2-4
V gene: TRBV6-1
clone size: -
CDR3 length: 15
CDR3 protein: CASSPNGLGPNIQYF
CDR3 DNA: TGTGCCAGCAGTCCAAACGGGTTAGGTCCCAACATTCAGTACTTC

D gene: -
J gene: TRBJ1-1
V gene: TRBV4-1
clone size: -
CDR3 length: 17
CDR3 protein: CASSQVGPFSLDTVAFF
CDR3 DNA: TGCGCCAGCAGCCAAGTGGGCCCCTTCTCCTTGGATACTGTCGCTTTCTTT

D gene: -
J gene: TRBJ2-1
V gene: TRBV11-2
clone size: -
CDR3 length: 19
CDR3 protein: CASSLIFGEDTYSYNEQFF
CDR3 DNA: TGTGCCAGCAGCTTGATTTTCGGCGAGGACACCTACTCCTACAATGAGCAGTTCTTC

D gene: -
J gene: TRBJ2-5
V gene: TRBV14
clone size: -
CDR3 length: 17
CDR3 protein: CASSQERAWAGSETQYF
CDR3 DNA: TGTGCCAGCAGCCAAGAAAGAGCCTGGGCAGGGTCGGAGACCCAGTACTTC

D gene: -
J gene: TRBJ2-1
V gene: TRBV27
clone size: -
CDR3 length: 13
CDR3 protein: CASKVTTMDEQFF
CDR3 DNA: TGTGCCAGCAAGGTAACTACGATGGATGAGCAGTTCTTC

D gene: -
J gene: TRBJ2-7
V gene: TRBV14
clone size: once
CDR3 length: 12
CDR3 protein: CASSQGGYEQYF
CDR3 DNA: TGTGCCAGCAGCCAAGGGGGCTACGAGCAGTACTTC

D gene: -
J gene: TRBJ2-1
V gene: TRBV6-1
clone size: -
CDR3 length: 15
CDR3 protein: CASSEAGGSYNEQFF
CDR3 DNA: TGTGCCAGCAGTGAAGCGGGAGGCTCCTACAATGAGCAGTTCTTC

D gene: -
J gene: TRBJ2-7
V gene: TRBV27
clone size: -
CDR3 length: 14
CDR3 protein: CASSPPGPFGEQYF
CDR3 DNA: TGTGCCAGCAGTCCCCCCGGCCCGTTTGGCGAGCAGTACTTC

D gene: -
J gene: TRBJ2-6
V gene: TRBV9
clone size: -
CDR3 length: 15
CDR3 protein: CASSPIVSGANVLTF
CDR3 DNA: TGTGCCAGCAGCCCTATTGTCTCTGGGGCCAACGTCCTGACTTTC

D gene: TRBD2
J gene: TRBJ2-2
V gene: TRBV11-2
clone size: -
CDR3 length: 19
CDR3 protein: CASSLDSASGRAGTGELFF
CDR3 DNA: TGTGCCAGCAGCTTAGATTCGGCTAGCGGGAGGGCCGGCACCGGGGAGCTGTTTTTT

D gene: TRBD2
J gene: TRBJ2-1
V gene: TRBV4-1
clone size: once
CDR3 length: 16
CDR3 protein: CASSQDDGLVGNEQFF
CDR3 DNA: TGCGCCAGCAGCCAAGATGACGGACTAGTGGGCAATGAGCAGTTCTTC

D gene: TRBD1
J gene: TRBJ2-7
V gene: TRBV2
clone size: -
CDR3 length: 14
CDR3 protein: CASSPRTGGYEQYF
CDR3 DNA: TGTGCCAGCAGTCCTCGGACAGGGGGGTACGAGCAGTACTTC

D gene: -
J gene: TRBJ2-7
V gene: TRBV14
clone size: -
CDR3 length: 12
CDR3 protein: CANTTDGAEQYF
CDR3 DNA: TGTGCCAACACAACGGATGGGGCCGAGCAGTACTTC

D gene: -
J gene: TRBJ1-5
V gene: TRBV2
clone size: once
CDR3 length: 13
CDR3 protein: CASSRGQGQPQHF
CDR3 DNA: TGTGCCAGCAGCCGGGGCCAAGGTCAGCCCCAGCATTTT

D gene: -
J gene: TRBJ1-2
V gene: TRBV9
clone size: -
CDR3 length: 14
CDR3 protein: CASSPSDSSYGYTF
CDR3 DNA: TGTGCCAGCAGCCCCTCCGACAGCTCCTATGGCTACACCTTC

D gene: TRBD2
J gene: TRBJ2-5
V gene: TRBV7-8
clone size: -
CDR3 length: 16
CDR3 protein: CASSPRASGIGETQYF
CDR3 DNA: TGTGCCAGCAGCCCCCGGGCTAGCGGGATAGGGGAGACCCAGTACTTC

D gene: -
J gene: TRBJ1-1
V gene: TRBV7-8
clone size: -
CDR3 length: 15
CDR3 protein: CASSSVRGEDTEAFF
CDR3 DNA: TGTGCCAGCAGCTCGGTGAGGGGGGAAGACACTGAAGCTTTCTTT

D gene: -
J gene: TRBJ2-1
V gene: TRBV9
clone size: -
CDR3 length: 12
CDR3 protein: CASSGQGREQFF
CDR3 DNA: TGTGCCAGCAGCGGTCAGGGCAGGGAGCAGTTCTTC

D gene: TRBD2
J gene: TRBJ2-1
V gene: TRBV13
clone size: -
CDR3 length: 15
CDR3 protein: CASSLGSGRVNEQFF
CDR3 DNA: TGTGCCAGCAGCTTAGGTAGCGGGAGAGTTAATGAGCAGTTCTTC

D gene: -
J gene: TRBJ1-3
V gene: TRBV27
clone size: -
CDR3 length: 14
CDR3 protein: CASSFGLSGNTIYF
CDR3 DNA: TGTGCCAGCAGTTTTGGCCTCTCTGGAAACACCATATATTTT

D gene: -
J gene: TRBJ2-7
V gene: TRBV4-2
clone size: -
CDR3 length: 17
CDR3 protein: CASSQDLSWTGNYEQYF
CDR3 DNA: TGTGCCAGCAGCCAAGATCTTTCGTGGACTGGTAACTACGAGCAGTACTTC

D gene: TRBD1
J gene: TRBJ2-7
V gene: TRBV18
clone size: -
CDR3 length: 18
CDR3 protein: CASSPSYADRGSSYEQYF
CDR3 DNA: TGTGCCAGCTCACCGAGCTATGCGGACAGGGGGTCCTCCTACGAGCAGTACTTC

D gene: -
J gene: TRBJ1-1
V gene: TRBV7-6
clone size: -
CDR3 length: 15
CDR3 protein: CASSLWATMNTEAFF
CDR3 DNA: TGTGCCAGCAGCTTATGGGCCACCATGAACACTGAAGCTTTCTTT

D gene: -
J gene: TRBJ2-1
V gene: TRBV27
clone size: -
CDR3 length: 15
CDR3 protein: CASSLVGNSYNEQFF
CDR3 DNA: TGTGCCAGCAGTTTAGTCGGGAATTCCTACAATGAGCAGTTCTTC

D gene: -
J gene: TRBJ2-2
V gene: TRBV5-4
clone size: -
CDR3 length: 14
CDR3 protein: CASSFGGNTGELFF
CDR3 DNA: TGTGCCAGCAGCTTCGGAGGCAACACCGGGGAGCTGTTTTTT

D gene: TRBD2
J gene: TRBJ2-2
V gene: TRBV7-8
clone size: -
CDR3 length: 18
CDR3 protein: CASSPRGGTRVGAGELFF
CDR3 DNA: TGTGCCAGCAGCCCCCGGGGGGGTACAAGAGTAGGGGCCGGGGAGCTGTTTTTT

D gene: -
J gene: TRBJ2-7
V gene: TRBV5-5
clone size: -
CDR3 length: 15
CDR3 protein: CASSLERTPSYEQYF
CDR3 DNA: TGTGCCAGCAGCTTGGAGCGGACACCGAGCTACGAGCAGTACTTC

D gene: -
J gene: TRBJ2-1
V gene: TRBV9
clone size: -
CDR3 length: 16
CDR3 protein: CASSSEGGPLDNEQFF
CDR3 DNA: TGTGCCAGCAGCTCAGAGGGGGGACCCCTCGACAATGAGCAGTTCTTC

D gene: TRBD1
J gene: TRBJ1-2
V gene: TRBV7-8
clone size: -
CDR3 length: 16
CDR3 protein: CASSLALGTGFYGYTF
CDR3 DNA: TGTGCCAGCAGCTTAGCGTTGGGGACAGGGTTCTATGGCTACACCTTC

D gene: -
J gene: TRBJ2-5
V gene: TRBV5-1
clone size: -
CDR3 length: 15
CDR3 protein: CASSLAASVKETQYF
CDR3 DNA: TGCGCCAGCAGCTTGGCGGCTAGCGTAAAAGAGACCCAGTACTTC

D gene: -
J gene: TRBJ2-7
V gene: TRBV14
clone size: once
CDR3 length: 15
CDR3 protein: CASSQVVTSGYEQYF
CDR3 DNA: TGTGCCAGCAGCCAAGTCGTGACTAGTGGTTACGAGCAGTACTTC

D gene: TRBD1
J gene: TRBJ1-4
V gene: TRBV9
clone size: -
CDR3 length: 17
CDR3 protein: CASSTGDVGGESEKLFF
CDR3 DNA: TGTGCCAGCAGCACCGGGGACGTAGGGGGCGAGAGTGAAAAACTGTTTTTT

D gene: -
J gene: TRBJ2-2
V gene: TRBV11-3
clone size: -
CDR3 length: 16
CDR3 protein: CASSPLGGATAGELFF
CDR3 DNA: TGTGCCAGCAGCCCCCTAGGCGGGGCCACTGCCGGGGAGCTGTTTTTT

D gene: -
J gene: TRBJ2-1
V gene: TRBV28
clone size: -
CDR3 length: 15
CDR3 protein: CASSLMSVARNEQFF
CDR3 DNA: TGTGCCAGCAGTTTAATGTCGGTAGCGAGGAATGAGCAGTTCTTC